This T cell receptor (beta chain) was sequenced for a study of blood T cell repertoires in COVID-19. This clone was found once. The table came from immunoSEQ multiplex PCR; TCRdb's copy has only in-frame clones and leaves some out. The sample records about 220,000 clones, 80% to 90% being singletons. The V gene's germline CDR1 is DFQATT and CDR2 SNEGSKA (reference sequence). V was pared by 6 bases and J by 4 bases, with 10 bases between. The CDR3 totals 11 residues. Sequenced: peripheral blood. This clonotype was obtained from a woman aged 45-65 years with acute or convalescent COVID-19. The chain links TRBV20-1 to TRBJ2-7; D is uncertain. The CDR3 DNA reads TGCAGTGCCGAGGCCGGATACGAGCAGTACTTC. Amino acid sequence: CSAEAGYEQYF.